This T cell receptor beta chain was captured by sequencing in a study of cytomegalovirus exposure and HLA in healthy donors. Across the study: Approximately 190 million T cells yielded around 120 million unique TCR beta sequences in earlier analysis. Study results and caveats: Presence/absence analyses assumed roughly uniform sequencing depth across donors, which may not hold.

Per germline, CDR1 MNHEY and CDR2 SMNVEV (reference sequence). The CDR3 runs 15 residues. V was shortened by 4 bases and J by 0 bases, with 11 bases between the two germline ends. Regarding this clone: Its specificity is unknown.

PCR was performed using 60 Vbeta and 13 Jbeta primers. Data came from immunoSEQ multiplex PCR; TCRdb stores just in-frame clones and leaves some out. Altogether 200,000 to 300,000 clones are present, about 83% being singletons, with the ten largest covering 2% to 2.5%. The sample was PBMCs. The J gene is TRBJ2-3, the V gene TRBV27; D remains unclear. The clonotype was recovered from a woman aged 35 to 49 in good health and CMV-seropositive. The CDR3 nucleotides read TGTGCCAGCAGTTCAAGCCCGATTAGCACAGATACGCAGTATTTT. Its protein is CASSSSPISTDTQYF.